This T cell receptor beta chain was profiled in a study of shared clonotypes between healthy human individuals. General observations from the study: The authors expected sequencing depth to affect clonotype sharing among donors. Sample collection involved blood only; tissue repertoires are likely different.

The CDR3 totals 15 residues. Germline V gene data show CDR1 as SGHDT and CDR2 as YYEEEE. The V gene end was trimmed by 5 bases and the J gene end by 5 bases; junction bases not matched to a gene: 12. As concerns this clone: As yet, its antigen is unknown.

Sorted subsets were amplified in replicate PCRs using around 220 ng DNA, about 30,000 T cell genomes. Assay used: immunoSEQ multiplex PCR; TCRdb lists only in-frame clones, some missing. The data hold about 1.1 million clones, with about 80% observed a single time. The source material was memory CD4+ T cells from PBMCs. Subset described: CD45RA-negative fraction. The receptor was isolated from a man aged 18 to 29 in good health. Some clones in this sample may be carry-over from other donors' samples. The chain links TRBV5-6 to TRBJ2-7, with 8 bases fitting TRBD2. The CDR3 reads CASSSPGLGVHEQYF. CDR3 nucleotide sequence: TGTGCCAGCAGTTCCCCGGGACTAGGGGTCCACGAGCAGTACTTC.